The sequence of this T cell receptor (beta chain) was determined in a study of cytomegalovirus exposure and HLA in healthy donors. As regards this clone: The junction differs from germline at one of its ends, possibly a read error.

The V gene's germline CDR1 is MNHNY and CDR2 SVGAGI (reference sequence). The CDR3 runs to 15 residues. A multiplex PCR was run with 60 Vbeta primers and 13 Jbeta primers. Repertoires were generated with immunoSEQ multiplex PCR, while TCRdb's copy carries only in-frame clones and drops some. The sample has around 130,000 clones, around 77% seen once; the top ten hold about 1.3%. This TCR was recovered from a man over 45 in good health and CMV-seronegative. The chain has TRBV6-6 and TRBJ2-7; 10 nucleotides agree with TRBD2. The material sequenced was PBMCs. The CDR3 sequence is CAGRGTAGGPYEQYF. CDR3 in DNA: TGTGCCGGCAGGGGAACAGCGGGAGGGCCCTACGAGCAGTACTTC.